Presented here are 10 T cell receptor beta chains from one specimen sequenced in a study of blood T cell repertoires in COVID-19. The repertoire was sequenced with immunoSEQ multiplex PCR; TCRdb's copy has only in-frame clones and lacks some. The sample includes roughly 340,000 clones, over 80% of them seen just once. The sequenced material came from peripheral blood. Receptors originate from a woman in her fifties or sixties with COVID-19, enrolled during active disease.

The V call is TRBV27, the J call TRBJ2-1; 9 positions agree with TRBD2. This CDR3 spans 15 amino acids. V trimming: 6 bases; J trimming: 5 bases; junction bases outside the gene matches: 8. Per the germline V gene, CDR1 is MNHEY and CDR2 is SMNVEV (reference sequence). The CDR3 sequence is CASRPFSGSDNEQFF. In DNA, the CDR3 is TGTGCCAGCAGACCGTTTAGCGGGAGCGACAATGAGCAGTTCTTC.

The CDR3 nucleotides are TGTGCCAGTAGTATCAGCGCCTCCTACGAGCAGTACTTC. Translation: CASSISASYEQYF. The chain links TRBV19 to TRBJ2-7, with unresolved D. V was pared by 3 bases and J by 0 bases, with 6 bases between. The germline gives CDR1 LNHDA, CDR2 SQIVND (reference sequence). The CDR3 covers 13 residues. The full variable domain, completed using reference TRBV19 and TRBJ2-7, is DGGITQSPKYLFRKEGQNVTLSCEQNLNHDAMYWYRQDPGQGLRLIYYSQIVNDFQKGDIAEGYSVSREKKESFPLTVTSAQKNPTAFYLCASSISASYEQYFGPGTRLTVT.

The rearrangement links TRBV6-5 to TRBJ1-6, with D possibly TRBD1 on 6 matching bases. This CDR3 contains 14 residues. V lost 2 bases and J lost 7, with 9 bases in between. In germline, CDR1 is MNHEY, CDR2 SVGAGI. The CDR3 reads CASSYPTGNSPLHF. Here the CDR3 DNA reads TGTGCCAGCAGTTACCCCACAGGGAATTCACCCCTCCACTTT.

The chain couples TRBV7-2 to TRBJ2-5; no clear D gene. Trimming removed 5 bases from V and 3 bases from J, with 13 bases in between. This CDR3 has 14 residues. The germline V gene has CDR1 SGHTA and CDR2 FQGNSA. The CDR3 here is CASSPEVLEETQYF. CDR3 DNA sequence: TGTGCCAGCAGCCCCGAGGTGTTAGAAGAGACCCAGTACTTC.

The chain is built from TRBV18 and TRBJ1-1; 9 bases are a match to TRBD1. Looked up from germline, CDR1 is KGHSH and CDR2 is LQKENI. This CDR3 has 15 amino acids. Unmatched junction bases numbered 2, after V lost 3 bases and J lost 0 bases. The CDR3 region is CASSPWTGVNTEAFF. As DNA, the CDR3 is TGTGCCAGCTCACCTTGGACAGGGGTGAACACTGAAGCTTTCTTT.

The rearrangement uses TRBV3-1 (or the pseudogene TRBV3-2) and TRBJ2-1, with D perhaps TRBD2 (6 bases). V lost 2 bases and J lost 9, with 11 bases in between. The CDR3 is 13 amino acids. Germline values: CDR1 LGHDT, CDR2 YNNKEL (reference sequence). CDR3 amino acids: CASSQRAGSEQFF. CDR3 DNA: TGTGCCAGCAGCCAAAGGGCGGGAAGTGAGCAGTTCTTC.

The genes are TRBV28 and TRBJ2-7, with 9 positions matching TRBD1. This CDR3 region has 14 residues. V shed 8 bases, J shed 1 base, and the junction held 6 bases outside the gene matches. Germline CDR1 is MDHEN and CDR2 is SYDVKM. The CDR3 DNA reads as TGTGCCAGCGGAACAGGGGGCCGTTCCTACGAGCAGTACTTC. Residues: CASGTGGRSYEQYF. Drawing the rest from reference TRBV28 and TRBJ2-7, the complete variable domain is DVKVTQSSRYLVKRTGEKVFLECVQDMDHENMFWYRQDPGLGLRLIYFSYDVKMKEKGDIPEGYSVSREKKERFSLILESASTNQTSMYLCASGTGGRSYEQYFGPGTRLTVT.

The V call is TRBV9, the J call TRBJ2-3, with 11 bases aligning to TRBD2. The germline gives CDR1 SGDLS, CDR2 YYNGEE. V lost 4 bases, J lost 6 bases, and 10 bases stayed unmatched. The CDR3 has 16 amino acids. The CDR3 DNA is TGTGCCAGCAGCTCCCAGACTAGCGGGATTTCGGATACGCAGTATTTT. This gives the protein CASSSQTSGISDTQYF.

The chain links TRBV11-3 to TRBJ1-3; 8 bases are shared with TRBD1. The CDR3 loop spans 16 amino acids. Germline CDR1 SGHNT, CDR2 YENEEA. V was clipped by 0 bases and J by 4 bases; unmatched bases: 5. CDR3 protein: CASSLDSGTGGNTIYF. CDR3 in DNA: TGTGCCAGCAGCTTAGACTCCGGGACAGGAGGAAACACCATATATTTT.

The chain couples TRBV6-6 to TRBJ1-1, with a weak D call TRBD1 (5 bases). Trimming took 6 bases from V and 5 from J, leaving 22 bases between them. The CDR3 length is 16 residues. Germline-derived CDR1 and CDR2 are MNHNY and SVGAGI (reference sequence). CDR3 bases: TGTGCCAGCAGCTCTCCGCGGATGGGGCGGGGGACTGAAGCTTTCTTT. Its protein product is CASSSPRMGRGTEAFF.